This TCR beta chain was obtained from a study of immune evolution from preneoplasia to lung adenocarcinoma. Whole-study findings and limits: Top clone frequencies peaked in normal lung, apparently declining through invasive adenocarcinoma. Later-stage lesions appeared to have more T cells, more diversity, less clonality.

A note on this clone: Its antigen is unidentified.

Libraries were prepared by immunoSEQ multiplex PCR; TCRdb keeps only in-frame clonotypes and omits some of them. The data contain about 2,000 clones, approximately 83% of them singletons. Resections took place in Japan or China from 2014 to 2017. Each case's diagnosis was confirmed by two pathologists on H&E. The receptor was derived from a person aged 65 to 85 with lung adenocarcinoma. The sequencing input was FFPE adjacent normal lung tissue.

The CDR3 nucleotides are TGTGCCAGCAGTGGGACCGGAGAGGGAAGTCAGCCCCAGCATTTT. This sequence encodes CASSGTGEGSQPQHF. V usage is TRBV6-5 and J usage is TRBJ1-5; the D gene is possibly TRBD1 (5 bases). Trimming shortened V by 5 bases and J by 6 bases, and 17 bases separated the two germline ends. The germline gives CDR1 MNHEY, CDR2 SVGAGI. CDR3 size: 15 residues.